These 27 T cell receptor beta chains were all obtained from the same sample, sequenced in a study of T-cell reconstitution after alpha-beta-depleted transplantation in children. For TCRbeta, the library was prepared with unique molecular identifiers. Via MiXCR, TCRdb re-called the PCR reads, giving one row per CDR3 protein. The profile covers 500,000 to 650,000 distinct CDR3 sequences, with approximately 10% appearing a single time and approximately 14% taken by the ten largest. The specimen was PBMCs, mostly from graft donor cells, collected 180 days after TCRalphabeta/CD19-depleted stem cell transplant. The receptors originated from a female patient between 2 and 10 years old who had a stem cell transplant for aplastic anemia, so the T cells may come from the graft donor.

The V call is TRBV28, the J call TRBJ1-1; weak D call: TRBD1 (5 bases). Trimming took off 7 bases at V and 0 bases at J, with 15 bases between the two ends. The germline V gene encodes CDR1 MDHEN and CDR2 SYDVKM. The CDR3 consists of 15 residues. The CDR3 spells CASNPGAYMNTEAFF. For the CDR3, the DNA is TGTGCCAGCAACCCCGGGGCGTACATGAACACTGAAGCTTTCTTT. The whole variable domain, filled in from reference TRBV28 and TRBJ1-1, reads DVKVTQSSRYLVKRTGEKVFLECVQDMDHENMFWYRQDPGLGLRLIYFSYDVKMKEKGDIPEGYSVSREKKERFSLILESASTNQTSMYLCASNPGAYMNTEAFFGQGTRLTVV.

The V gene is TRBV24-1, the J gene TRBJ2-1; D gene ambiguous. The CDR3 contains 11 residues. Germline V gives CDR1 KGHDR, CDR2 SFDVKD. Trimming shortened V by 2 bases and J by 13 bases, and 8 bases separated the two germline ends. The CDR3 reads CATSDSELQFF. Written as DNA, the CDR3 is TGTGCCACCAGTGATTCCGAACTCCAGTTCTTC.

This clonotype was seen more than once but under ten times. The V gene is TRBV18, the J gene TRBJ2-1; D tentatively reads TRBD1 or TRBD2 (6 bases each). Trimming took 5 bases from V and 6 from J, leaving 17 bases between them. The CDR3 is 15 residues long. Germline CDR1 reads KGHSH; CDR2 reads LQKENI. CDR3 amino acids: CASSEGGFESNEQFF. Here the CDR3 DNA reads TGTGCCAGCTCAGAGGGGGGCTTTGAGAGCAATGAGCAGTTCTTC.

This clonotype was recorded many times. This chain uses TRBV28 with TRBJ1-3; D is uncertain. CDR1 and CDR2 from the germline V gene are MDHEN and SYDVKM. Trimming took 6 bases from V and 0 from J, leaving 12 bases between them. The CDR3 length is 15 residues. The CDR3 here is CASRLSGVSGNTIYF. The CDR3 nucleotides are TGTGCCAGCAGACTCTCCGGGGTCTCTGGAAACACCATATATTTT.

This clonotype was recorded a few times. The chain is built from TRBV11-2 and TRBJ2-1; the D is unclear. This CDR3 is 14 amino acids long. Germline V gene sequence: CDR1 SGHAT, CDR2 FQNNGV. Trimming took off 6 bases at V and 3 bases at J, with 12 bases between the two ends. CDR3 in DNA: TGTGCCAGCAGTGACCCTCGCGGCTACAATGAGCAGTTCTTC. Encoded protein: CASSDPRGYNEQFF.

This clonotype has a handful of counts. This chain uses TRBV20-1 with TRBJ1-1; possible D gene TRBD1, 6 bases. The V gene's germline CDR1 is DFQATT and CDR2 SNEGSKA (reference sequence). CDR3 length equals 11 residues. The CDR3 bases are TGCAGGGAGGGGGGGAACACTGAAGCTTTCTTT. As protein: CREGGNTEAFF.

This clonotype came up a few times. The rearrangement joins TRBV12-3 or TRBV12-4 to TRBJ1-5, with D possibly TRBD1 on 5 matching bases. CDR3 size: 17 residues. Trimming took 5 bases from V and 0 from J, leaving 17 bases between them. The CDR3 reads CASSPSRGGDSNQPQHF. CDR3 coding DNA: TGTGCCAGCAGTCCCAGCCGGGGGGGGGATAGCAATCAGCCCCAGCATTTT.

The V gene is TRBV5-1, the J gene TRBJ1-1; D perhaps matches TRBD1 (6 bases). V was cut by 0 bases and J by 1 base, with 10 bases left in between. The CDR3 runs 15 residues. Germline loops: CDR1 SGHRS, CDR2 YFSETQ. Here the CDR3 reads CASSLASQGNTEAFF. CDR3 nucleotide sequence: TGCGCCAGCAGCTTGGCCTCACAGGGGAACACTGAAGCTTTCTTT.

This clonotype turned up a few times. V usage is TRBV12-3 or TRBV12-4 and J usage is TRBJ2-3; TRBD2 matches 9 bases. The CDR3 consists of 17 residues. V gave up 3 bases and J gave up 2 bases; unmatched junction bases: 9. CDR3 sequence: CASSFMGGRAVTDTQYF. The CDR3 DNA sequence: TGTGCCAGCAGTTTTATGGGCGGGAGGGCCGTCACAGATACGCAGTATTTT.

This clonotype was detected a few times. This chain connects TRBV18 to TRBJ2-1; 7 nucleotides agree with TRBD1. Germline V gene data show CDR1 as KGHSH and CDR2 as LQKENI. CDR3 length equals 15 residues. Losses at the gene ends were 1 base for V and 2 bases for J; bases not matched to a gene: 2. The CDR3 loop is CASSPLTGAYNEQFF. The DNA of the CDR3 is TGTGCCAGCTCACCACTAACAGGGGCCTACAATGAGCAGTTCTTC.

The sample holds many counts of this clonotype. The CDR3 sequence: CASSLLAGVADTQYF. In nucleotides, the CDR3 is TGTGCCAGCAGCCTCTTAGCGGGAGTGGCAGATACGCAGTATTTT. This sequence joins TRBV7-2 and TRBJ2-3; TRBD2 matches 9 bases. The CDR3 is made up of 15 amino acids. In germline, CDR1 is SGHTA, CDR2 FQGNSA. V gave up 5 bases and J gave up 4 bases; unmatched junction bases: 7.

This clonotype came up a few times. The chain carries TRBV20-1 and TRBJ2-1, with TRBD1 identical over 7 bases. CDR1 is DFQATT and CDR2 is SNEGSKA in the germline V gene (reference sequence). This CDR3 is 17 amino acids long. V lost 1 base and J lost 0; bases outside the gene matches: 9. Written as DNA, the CDR3 is TGCAGTGCTAGAGCCGGGACAGCCGCTCACTCCTACAATGAGCAGTTCTTC. Translating it yields CSARAGTAAHSYNEQFF.

The V and J genes are TRBV11-2 and TRBJ2-1; 12 positions agree with TRBD2. The CDR3 has 18 amino acids. Germline loops: CDR1 SGHAT, CDR2 FQNNGV. The ends lost 5 bases at V and 4 bases at J; junction bases unmatched: 12. Written as DNA, the CDR3 is TGTGCCAGCAGCCCCAGGACTAGCGGGAACCCTCTTTACAATGAGCAGTTCTTC. This sequence encodes CASSPRTSGNPLYNEQFF.

This clonotype was picked up many times. The chain uses TRBV29-1 and TRBJ2-2; D not resolved. This CDR3 spans 13 amino acids. V dropped 4 bases and J dropped 0 bases, with 6 bases sitting between them. In germline, CDR1 is SQVTM, CDR2 ANQGSEA. CDR3 sequence (DNA): TGCAGCGTTGGCGGAGCGAACACCGGGGAGCTGTTTTTT. Its translation: CSVGGANTGELFF.

This clonotype was counted a few times. This chain uses TRBV28 with TRBJ1-6; D is possibly TRBD1 (5 bases). V dropped 5 bases and J dropped 7 bases, with 12 bases sitting between them. Looked up from germline, CDR1 is MDHEN and CDR2 is SYDVKM. This CDR3 contains 14 residues. CDR3 nucleotide sequence: TGTGCCAGCAGTGAGACAGTTCTGAATTCACCCCTCCACTTT. Protein product: CASSETVLNSPLHF. Full variable domain (rest looked up from reference TRBV28 and TRBJ1-6): DVKVTQSSRYLVKRTGEKVFLECVQDMDHENMFWYRQDPGLGLRLIYFSYDVKMKEKGDIPEGYSVSREKKERFSLILESASTNQTSMYLCASSETVLNSPLHFGNGTRLTVT.

This clonotype was counted at least ten times. The chain couples TRBV20-1 to TRBJ2-3, with 9 nucleotides matching TRBD2. V lost 1 base to trimming and J lost 5 bases; unmatched junction nucleotides: 7. CDR3 length equals 15 residues. In germline, CDR1 is DFQATT, CDR2 SNEGSKA (reference sequence). CDR3 DNA sequence: TGCAGTGCTAGAGGGCGGGAGGGCCCTGTAGATACGCAGTATTTT. It yields the protein CSARGREGPVDTQYF.

V is TRBV10-2 and J is TRBJ2-7; weak D call: TRBD1 (5 bases). The CDR3 is 16 amino acids. The V end lost 2 bases, the J end lost 0 bases, and 14 bases lay between the germline ends. Germline values: CDR1 WSHSY, CDR2 SAAADI. CDR3 amino acids: CASSERATAGSYEQYF. CDR3 coding DNA: TGCGCCAGCAGTGAGCGGGCGACAGCCGGCTCCTACGAGCAGTACTTC.

The chain joins TRBV4-3 to TRBJ2-2; D call uncertain. CDR1 is LGHNA and CDR2 is YSLEER in the germline V gene. The CDR3 covers 18 residues. V shed 0 bases and J shed 0 bases, with 14 bases lying between them. The CDR3 spells CASSQDQYRVANTGELFF. The DNA for the CDR3 is TGCGCCAGCAGCCAAGATCAGTACCGGGTCGCGAACACCGGGGAGCTGTTTTTT.

This clonotype was seen more than once but under ten times. The chain recombines TRBV20-1 with TRBJ1-6; possible D gene TRBD1, 6 bases. The germline V gene has CDR1 DFQATT and CDR2 SNEGSKA (reference sequence). The CDR3 sequence is 19 residues long. Deletions cut 2 bases from V and 1 base from J, with 21 bases between. The CDR3 coding sequence is TGCAGTGCTAGACGATACAGGGATCCCATCTCTTCCTATAATTCACCCCTCCACTTT. Its translation: CSARRYRDPISSYNSPLHF.

In this sample, this clonotype turned up a few times. The chain joins TRBV28 to TRBJ1-1; D is unclear. V shed 3 bases and J shed 5 bases, with 4 bases lying between them. The length of the CDR3 is 11 residues. Germline-derived CDR1 and CDR2 are MDHEN and SYDVKM. In DNA, the CDR3 is TGTGCCAGCAGTTTCCTGACTGAAGCTTTCTTT. It yields the protein CASSFLTEAFF.

A few counts support this clonotype. The chain combines TRBV7-9 with TRBJ2-5; D call uncertain. CDR3 size: 12 residues. Germline V gene lookup returns CDR1 SEHNR and CDR2 FQNEAQ (reference sequence). V was cut by 2 bases and J by 10 bases, with 11 bases left in between. The CDR3 here is CASSLFPLDQYF. In DNA form, the CDR3 reads TGTGCCAGCAGCTTATTTCCCTTGGACCAGTACTTC.

There are a few counts of this clonotype. CDR3 in DNA: TGTGCCAGCAGTTTACGTCGGGACAGGGAGTACGGCAATCAGCCCCAGCATTTT. It yields the protein CASSLRRDREYGNQPQHF. The V call is TRBV27, the J call TRBJ1-5, with 9 bases fitting TRBD1. This CDR3 spans 18 amino acids. Germline trimming cut 2 bases from V and 2 bases from J; bases unmatched to any gene: 10. CDR1 MNHEY and CDR2 SMNVEV come from the germline V gene (reference sequence).

The chain links TRBV25-1 to TRBJ2-2, with 8 bases fitting TRBD2. The CDR3 sequence is 17 residues long. With 3 bases clipped from V and 6 bases from J, the junction kept 12 bases outside the gene matches. Germline CDR1 is MGHDK and CDR2 is SYGVNS. The CDR3 loop is CASSELWASGLPGELFF. The CDR3 DNA reads TGTGCCAGCAGTGAGCTTTGGGCTAGCGGGCTTCCCGGGGAGCTGTTTTTT.

The chain recombines TRBV6-6 with TRBJ2-3; D remains unclear. The CDR3 runs 12 residues. The V gene's germline CDR1 is MNHNY and CDR2 SVGAGI (reference sequence). Trimming removed 0 bases from V and 5 bases from J, with 3 bases in between. CDR3 in amino acids: CASSYSVDTQYF. Here the CDR3 DNA reads TGTGCCAGCAGTTACTCGGTAGATACGCAGTATTTT.

This clonotype was seen more than once but under ten times. The chain employs TRBV2 and TRBJ2-4; D remains unclear. This CDR3 has 13 amino acids. Germline V gives CDR1 SNHLY, CDR2 FYNNEI. Trimming cost V 6 bases and J 1 base, with 7 bases left between them. The CDR3 protein is CASRGFAKNIQYF. The CDR3 DNA reads TGTGCCAGCAGGGGCTTCGCCAAAAACATTCAGTACTTC.

V and J are TRBV5-4 and TRBJ2-5, with 7 positions matching TRBD2. The CDR3 spans 15 residues. Trimming took 4 bases from V and 2 from J; bases not matched to a gene: 8. Germline CDR1 and CDR2: SGHNT and YYREEE (reference sequence). The CDR3 DNA sequence: TGTGCCAGCAGCCCCACCGGGAGGAAACAAGAGACCCAGTACTTC. It encodes CASSPTGRKQETQYF. Filled out from reference TRBV5-4 and TRBJ2-5, the complete variable domain reads ETGVTQSPTHLIKTRGQQVTLRCSSQSGHNTVSWYQQALGQGPQFIFQYYREEENGRGNFPPRFSGLQFPNYSSELNVNALELDDSALYLCASSPTGRKQETQYFGPGTRLLVL.

V and J are TRBV10-3 and TRBJ2-2; 9 bases align to TRBD2. Unmatched junction bases numbered 6, after V lost 6 bases and J lost 4 bases. The CDR3 has 15 residues. The V gene's germline CDR1 is ENHRY and CDR2 SYGVKD. CDR3 in amino acids: CAIRLREGPTGELFF. CDR3 in DNA: TGTGCCATCAGATTGCGGGAGGGCCCCACCGGGGAGCTGTTTTTT.